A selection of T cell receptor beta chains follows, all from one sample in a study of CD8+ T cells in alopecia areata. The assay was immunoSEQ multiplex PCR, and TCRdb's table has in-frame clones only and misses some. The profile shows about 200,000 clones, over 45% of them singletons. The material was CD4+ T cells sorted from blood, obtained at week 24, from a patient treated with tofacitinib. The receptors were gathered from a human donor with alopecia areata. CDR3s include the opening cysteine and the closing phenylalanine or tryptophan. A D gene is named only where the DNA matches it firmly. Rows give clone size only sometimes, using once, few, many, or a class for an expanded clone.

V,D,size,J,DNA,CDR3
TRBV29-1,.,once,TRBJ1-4,TGCAGCGTCTCCGAGGCGGGGGTCAGGATGGTGTATGAAAAACTGTTTTTT,CSVSEAGVRMVYEKLFF
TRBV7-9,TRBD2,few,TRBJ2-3,TGTGCCAGCAGCTTAGCGAGACTAGCGGTTAGCACAGATACGCAGTATTTT,CASSLARLAVSTDTQYF
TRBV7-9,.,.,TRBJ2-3,TGTGCCAGCAGCTTAGATCCTAGCTTGTACACAGATACGCAGTATTTT,CASSLDPSLYTDTQYF
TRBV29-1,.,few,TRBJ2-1,TGCAGCAATACAGCGGGCTCCGACCAGAGTGAGCAGTTCTTC,CSNTAGSDQSEQFF
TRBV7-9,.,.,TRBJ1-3,TGTGCCAGCAGCTTGTCTTCCCCAGGGTTCTCTGGAAACACCATATATTTT,CASSLSSPGFSGNTIYF
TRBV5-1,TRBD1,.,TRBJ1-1,TGCGCCAGCAGCACCCGACAGGGGGAGGGGACTGAAGCTTTCTTT,CASSTRQGEGTEAFF
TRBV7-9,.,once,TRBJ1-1,TGTGCCAGCAGCTTGCCAGGGTGGAGGACTGAAGCTTTCTTT,CASSLPGWRTEAFF
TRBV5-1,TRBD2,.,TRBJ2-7,TGCGCCAGCAGCTCCAACGTAGCGGGACTAGCCTACGAGCAGTACTTC,CASSSNVAGLAYEQYF
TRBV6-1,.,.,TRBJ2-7,TGTGCCAGCAGTGAGCACACTAGGAACAACGAGCAGTACTTC,CASSEHTRNNEQYF
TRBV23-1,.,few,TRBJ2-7,TGCGCCAGCAGTCACGCCTCCCAGCAGTACTTC,CASSHASQQYF
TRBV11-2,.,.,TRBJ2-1,TGTGCCAGCAGCTTATCTAGGGGGGGCCTATTTGATGAGCAGTTCTTC,CASSLSRGGLFDEQFF
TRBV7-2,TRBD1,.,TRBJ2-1,TGTGCCAGCAGCCAACCGGGACAGGCCCGAAATGAGCAGTTCTTC,CASSQPGQARNEQFF
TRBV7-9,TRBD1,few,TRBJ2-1,TGTGCCAGCAGCTTAGTTAGGGGGCTTCTCTACAATGAGCAGTTCTTC,CASSLVRGLLYNEQFF
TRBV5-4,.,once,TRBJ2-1,TGTGCCAGCAGCTTGCGCGATGGTGATGAGCAGTTCTTC,CASSLRDGDEQFF
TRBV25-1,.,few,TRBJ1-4,TGTGCCAGCAGTGAATGGGGGGATGAAAAGCTGTTTTTT,CASSEWGDEKLFF
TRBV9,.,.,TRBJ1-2,TGTGCCAGCAGCGTTCAGTGGCGGGCGACGGGAGGCTACACCTTC,CASSVQWRATGGYTF
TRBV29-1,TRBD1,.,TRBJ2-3,TGCAGCGAAGCCACCAGAGGGGGCGCAGATACGCAGTATTTT,CSEATRGGADTQYF
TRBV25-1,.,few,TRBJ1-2,TGTGCCAGCAGTGAACGTCCAGGGGACCATGGCTACACCTTC,CASSERPGDHGYTF
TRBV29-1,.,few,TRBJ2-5,TGCAGCCCCCCTCGGAAGCCGGGCCTCCAAGAGACCCAGTACTTC,CSPPRKPGLQETQYF
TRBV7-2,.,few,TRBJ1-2,TGTGCCAGCAGCTTAGATGGGGGTATTGCTGGCTACACCTTC,CASSLDGGIAGYTF
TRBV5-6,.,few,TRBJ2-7,TGTGCCAGCAGCTCCCGACAGATTTTCAGCTCCTACGAGCAGTACTTC,CASSSRQIFSSYEQYF
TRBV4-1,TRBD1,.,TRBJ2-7,TGCGCCAGCAGACCGGGACAGGGGGACTACGAGCAGTACTTC,CASRPGQGDYEQYF
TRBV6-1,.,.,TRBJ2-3,TGTGCCCTACAGCGCCGGGGCACAGATACGCAGTATTTT,CALQRRGTDTQYF
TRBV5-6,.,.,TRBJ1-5,TGTGCCAGCAGCCCTGGGGGGCGATCGGTTCAGCCCCAGCATTTT,CASSPGGRSVQPQHF
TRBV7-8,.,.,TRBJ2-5,TGTGCCAGCAGCGGGGACCTACAAGAGACCCAGTACTTC,CASSGDLQETQYF
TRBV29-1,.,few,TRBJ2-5,TGCAGCGTTGTCTCCCAGTCAGAGACCCAGTACTTC,CSVVSQSETQYF
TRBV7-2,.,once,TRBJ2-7,TGTGCCAGCAGCCCGTGGCCCTCCTACGAGCAGTACTTC,CASSPWPSYEQYF
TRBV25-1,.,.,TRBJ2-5,TGTGCCAGCAGCCGAGACTCAACCCAGTACTTC,CASSRDSTQYF
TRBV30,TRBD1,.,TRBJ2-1,TGTGCCTGGAGTGTACAGGGGACCTTCAATGAGCAGTTCTTC,CAWSVQGTFNEQFF
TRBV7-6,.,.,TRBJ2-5,TGTGCCAGCAGCACCAAGGAGACCCAGTACTTC,CASSTKETQYF
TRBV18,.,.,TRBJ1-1,TGTGCCAGCTCACTTAACATGAACACTGAAGCTTTCTTT,CASSLNMNTEAFF
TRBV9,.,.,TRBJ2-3,TGTGCCAGCAGCGTAGCGGGGAGCACAGATACGCAGTATTTT,CASSVAGSTDTQYF
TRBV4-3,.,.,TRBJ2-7,TGCGCCAGCAGCCAAGATCAGATCAACGAGCAGTACTTC,CASSQDQINEQYF
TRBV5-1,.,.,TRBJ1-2,TGCGCCAGCAGCTTAGGACGGGAAGCTAACTATGGCTACACCTTC,CASSLGREANYGYTF
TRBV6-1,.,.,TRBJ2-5,TGTGCCAGCAGCGAAGGGGGCTGGCGGGGGACCAGGGGAGAGACCCAGTACTTC,CASSEGGWRGTRGETQYF
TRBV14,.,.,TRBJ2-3,TGTGCCAGCAGCCCCAAGGGTGACAGCCTCACAGATACGCAGTATTTT,CASSPKGDSLTDTQYF
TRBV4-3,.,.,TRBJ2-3,TGCGCCAGCAGCCAAGGCAGACTAGCGCAGTATTTT,CASSQGRLAQYF
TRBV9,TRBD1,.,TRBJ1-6,TGTGCCAGCAGCGTGGACAGGGGGCCGAATTCACCCCTCCACTTT,CASSVDRGPNSPLHF
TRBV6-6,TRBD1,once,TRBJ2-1,TGTGCCAGCAGCACAGGGGACAATGAGCAGTTCTTC,CASSTGDNEQFF
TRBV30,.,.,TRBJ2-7,TGTGCCTGGAGTGTAGGGGGGGCGGTTGGAGAGCAGTACTTC,CAWSVGGAVGEQYF
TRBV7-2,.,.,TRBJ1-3,TGTGCCAGCAGCTTGTCACCCAAGGGAAACACCATATATTTT,CASSLSPKGNTIYF
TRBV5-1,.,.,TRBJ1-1,TGCGCCAGCAGCTTGGTCAGGGAGGGGATGAATACTGAAGCTTTCTTT,CASSLVREGMNTEAFF
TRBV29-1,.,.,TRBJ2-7,TGCAGCGTGCGAAGGACTGTCATGGTTGGGGAGCAGTACTTC,CSVRRTVMVGEQYF
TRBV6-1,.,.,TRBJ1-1,TGTGCCAGCACTGAGTCACAGATGAACACTGAAGCTTTCTTT,CASTESQMNTEAFF
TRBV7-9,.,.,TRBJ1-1,TGTGCCAGCACCAACCGAGGGGCGCAGAACACTGAAGCTTTCTTT,CASTNRGAQNTEAFF
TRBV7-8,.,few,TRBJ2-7,TGTGCCAGCAGCCATAACCGGGACACCCACTACGAGCAGTACTTC,CASSHNRDTHYEQYF
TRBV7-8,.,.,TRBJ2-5,TGTGCCTGGTACAGCCAAGAGACCCAGTACTTC,CAWYSQETQYF
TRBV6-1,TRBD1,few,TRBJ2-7,TGTGCCAGCATCTGGACAGGGACCTACGAGCAGTACTTC,CASIWTGTYEQYF
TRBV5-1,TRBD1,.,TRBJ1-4,TGCGCCAGCAGCTTGGGGACAGGGAATGAAAAACTGTTTTTT,CASSLGTGNEKLFF